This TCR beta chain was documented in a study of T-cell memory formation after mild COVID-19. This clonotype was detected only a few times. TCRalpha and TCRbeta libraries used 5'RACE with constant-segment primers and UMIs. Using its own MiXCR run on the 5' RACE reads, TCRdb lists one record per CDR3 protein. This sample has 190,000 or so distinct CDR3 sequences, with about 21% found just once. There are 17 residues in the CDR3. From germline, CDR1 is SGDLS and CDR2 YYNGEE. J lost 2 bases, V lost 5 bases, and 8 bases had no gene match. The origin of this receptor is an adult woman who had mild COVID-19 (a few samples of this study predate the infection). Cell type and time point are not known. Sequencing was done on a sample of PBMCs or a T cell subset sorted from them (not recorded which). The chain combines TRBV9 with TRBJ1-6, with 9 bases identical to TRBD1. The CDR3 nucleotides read TGTGCCAGCAGTGCTCGGGACAGGGTCACCTATAATTCACCCCTCCACTTT. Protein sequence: CASSARDRVTYNSPLHF. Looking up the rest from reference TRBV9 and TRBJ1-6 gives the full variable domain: DSGVTQTPKHLITATGQRVTLRCSPRSGDLSVYWYQQSLDQGLQFLIQYYNGEERAKGNILERFSAQQFPDLHSELNLSSLELGDSALYFCASSARDRVTYNSPLHFGNGTRLTVT.